Listed here are 6 T cell receptor beta chains from one sample, sequenced in a study of blood T cell repertoires in COVID-19. Assay: immunoSEQ multiplex PCR; the TCRdb copy retains only in-frame clones and omits some. The sample consists of 120,000 or so clones, roughly four fifths of them appearing once. Sequencing was performed on peripheral blood. The origin of the receptors is a woman between 50 and 59 years old with acute or convalescent COVID-19.

The sample holds a few counts of this clone. The chain recombines TRBV29-1 with TRBJ2-5; the D is unclear. CDR3 length: 10 residues. The ends were cut back, 6 bases at V and 5 bases at J, with 7 bases in the middle. Germline lookup yields CDR1 SQVTM and CDR2 ANQGSEA. CDR3 sequence reads: CSVLGETQYF. CDR3 nucleotide sequence: TGCAGCGTCCTCGGGGAGACCCAGTACTTC. The full variable domain, rest sourced from reference TRBV29-1 and TRBJ2-5, is SAVISQKPSRDICQRGTSLTIQCQVDSQVTMMFWYRQQPGQSLTLIATANQGSEATYESGFVIDKFPISRPNLTFSTLTVSNMSPEDSSIYLCSVLGETQYFGPGTRLLVL.

This clone was observed a single time. V usage is TRBV4-2 and J usage is TRBJ2-1, with D unresolved. The germline gives CDR1 LGHNA, CDR2 YNFKEQ. Deletions cut 0 bases from V and 1 base from J, with 4 bases between. The CDR3 has 14 amino acids. The CDR3 loop reads CASSQDSSYNEQFF. The CDR3 coding sequence is TGTGCCAGCAGCCAAGATTCGTCCTACAATGAGCAGTTCTTC.

The chain combines TRBV2 with TRBJ2-1; the match to TRBD2 covers 13 bases. Germline trimming cut 5 bases from V and 4 bases from J; bases unmatched to any gene: 2. Germline CDR1 SNHLY, CDR2 FYNNEI. This CDR3 contains 15 residues. Here the CDR3 reads CASSPGLAGYNEQFF. Written as DNA, the CDR3 is TGTGCCAGCAGTCCGGGACTAGCGGGATACAATGAGCAGTTCTTC.

V is TRBV9 and J is TRBJ2-2; no definite D call. The germline CDR1 and CDR2 sequences are SGDLS and YYNGEE. This CDR3 spans 15 amino acids. The ends were cut back, 1 base at V and 0 bases at J, with 7 bases in the middle. CDR3 DNA: TGTGCCAGCAGCGTAAGCACCTCGAACACCGGGGAGCTGTTTTTT. This gives the protein CASSVSTSNTGELFF.

Concerning this clone itself: The identical CDR3 is also encoded by other nucleotide sequences in the sample. The chain is built from TRBV19 and TRBJ2-1, with 7 bases aligning to TRBD2. V was clipped by 0 bases and J by 4 bases; unmatched bases: 9. Looked up from germline, CDR1 is LNHDA and CDR2 is SQIVND (reference sequence). The CDR3 is made up of 17 amino acids. The CDR3 sequence: CASSIDLASGSYNEQFF. DNA of the CDR3: TGTGCCAGTAGTATAGACCTCGCTAGCGGATCATACAATGAGCAGTTCTTC.

The CDR3, as DNA: TGTGCCACCGGGGTAACCGGGACAGTAGCTTCACCCCTCCACTTT. Protein product: CATGVTGTVASPLHF. This chain connects TRBV27 to TRBJ1-6; 7 bases fit TRBD1. This CDR3 region has 15 residues. From germline, CDR1 is MNHEY and CDR2 SMNVEV (reference sequence). Germline trimming cut 10 bases from V and 9 bases from J; bases unmatched to any gene: 15.